The 28 T cell receptor beta chains given below trace back to one sample, sequenced in a study of shared clonotypes between healthy human individuals. TCRdb keeps only in-frame clones here, not all; method: immunoSEQ multiplex PCR. The repertoire holds roughly 1.4 million clones, with around 98.5% as singletons. Material: naive CD4+ T cells sorted from blood. Subset meaning: CD45RA+ positively selected. Source of these receptors: a young man in good health.

The J gene is TRBJ1-5, the V gene TRBV19; D not certain. The germline gives CDR1 LNHDA, CDR2 SQIVND (reference sequence). V gave up 3 bases and J gave up 0 bases, with 12 bases separating them. The CDR3 has 16 residues. The CDR3 reads CASSILDGFSNQPQHF. The CDR3 DNA is TGTGCCAGTAGTATCTTGGACGGCTTTAGCAATCAGCCCCAGCATTTT.

The gene calls are TRBV5-1 and TRBJ2-5; 9 bases align to TRBD2. The J segment lost 5 bases and the V segment lost 3 bases, leaving 8 bases of the junction unmatched. Germline values: CDR1 SGHRS, CDR2 YFSETQ. The CDR3 spans 15 residues. The chain's CDR3 is CASSSGGLAYETQYF. CDR3 nucleotide sequence: TGCGCCAGCAGCTCGGGGGGACTAGCCTACGAGACCCAGTACTTC.

The genes are TRBV5-1 and TRBJ2-1, with a tentative D call TRBD2 (6 bases). Germline V CDR1 and CDR2: SGHRS, YFSETQ. The CDR3 has 14 amino acids. Deletions cut 5 bases from V and 3 bases from J, with 12 bases between. CDR3 nucleotides: TGCGCCAGCAGTGGGGGGAGTGGCTACAATGAGCAGTTCTTC. Translation gives CASSGGSGYNEQFF. The full variable domain, in which reference TRBV5-1 and TRBJ2-1 provide the parts outside the CDR3, is KAGVTQTPRYLIKTRGQQVTLSCSPISGHRSVSWYQQTPGQGLQFLFEYFSETQRNKGNFPGRFSGRQFSNSRSEMNVSTLELGDSALYLCASSGGSGYNEQFFGPGTRLTVL.

The chain joins TRBV28 to TRBJ2-3; 10 bases align to TRBD2. The J segment lost 4 bases and the V segment lost 7 bases, leaving 8 bases of the junction unmatched. This CDR3 comprises 15 residues. The germline V gene encodes CDR1 MDHEN and CDR2 SYDVKM. Here the CDR3 DNA reads TGTGCCAGCACCCTAGCGGGAGCTTCCCCAGATACGCAGTATTTT. Translated: CASTLAGASPDTQYF. The complete variable domain, with remaining parts taken from reference TRBV28 and TRBJ2-3, reads DVKVTQSSRYLVKRTGEKVFLECVQDMDHENMFWYRQDPGLGLRLIYFSYDVKMKEKGDIPEGYSVSREKKERFSLILESASTNQTSMYLCASTLAGASPDTQYFGPGTRLTVL.

V gene TRBV2 combines with J gene TRBJ1-2; 8 nucleotides line up with TRBD1. There are 13 residues in the CDR3. CDR1 SNHLY and CDR2 FYNNEI come from the germline V gene. With 4 bases clipped from V and 11 bases from J, the junction kept 9 bases outside the gene matches. CDR3 loop: CASSGGQALGYTF. Here the CDR3 DNA reads TGTGCCAGCAGTGGGGGACAGGCCCTGGGGTACACCTTC.

Only one count was recorded for this clone. Other DNA sequences in this sample translate to the same CDR3. J is TRBJ2-5 and V is TRBV11-2; D is unclear. The CDR3 is 14 residues long. Germline lookup yields CDR1 SGHAT and CDR2 FQNNGV. V dropped 0 bases and J dropped 0 bases, with 5 bases sitting between them. CDR3 in amino acids: CASSLDPYQETQYF. CDR3 DNA: TGTGCCAGCAGCTTAGATCCGTACCAAGAGACCCAGTACTTC.

The chain is built from TRBV10-3 and TRBJ1-3, with D possibly matching TRBD1 (5 bases). The length of the CDR3 is 14 residues. Looked up from germline, CDR1 is ENHRY and CDR2 is SYGVKD. The V gene lost 6 bases and the J gene lost 0 bases, with 9 bases spanning the gap. For the CDR3, the DNA is TGTGCCATCAGCGAAGACAGCTCTGGAAACACCATATATTTT. Its protein is CAISEDSSGNTIYF.

The chain recombines TRBV5-1 with TRBJ2-6; TRBD1 matches 9 bases. CDR1 is SGHRS, CDR2 YFSETQ, per germline. This CDR3 has 20 residues. Trimming removed 4 bases from V and 0 bases from J; junction bases left unmatched: 14. CDR3 in DNA: TGCGCCAGCAGCATCCTACCACCGGGACAGGGTCCCTCTGGGGCCAACGTCCTGACTTTC. Protein sequence: CASSILPPGQGPSGANVLTF.

For this clone: An end of the junction differs from the germline gene, which may be a read error. This sequence joins TRBV5-1 and TRBJ2-7, with 10 bases that match TRBD2. The V gene's germline CDR1 is SGHRS and CDR2 YFSETQ. CDR3 length equals 15 residues. Here the CDR3 reads CASNLGLATSYEQYF. The DNA of the CDR3 is TGCGCCAGCAACTTGGGACTAGCGACCTCCTACGAGCAGTACTTC.

The chain uses TRBV30 and TRBJ2-7; D call uncertain. The V and J ends lost 0 bases and 6 bases respectively, with 12 bases between them. The CDR3 has 13 residues. Germline CDR1 is GTSNPN and CDR2 is SVGIG (reference sequence). CDR3: CAWSVSGSGEQYF. The CDR3 bases are TGTGCCTGGAGTGTATCTGGGTCTGGCGAGCAGTACTTC.

This clone appeared once. The chain links TRBV18 to TRBJ2-1; 7 bases align to TRBD1. The V and J ends lost 6 bases and 5 bases, in that order; junction bases with no gene match: 10. CDR1 KGHSH and CDR2 LQKENI come from the germline V gene. This CDR3 is 15 amino acids long. CDR3 region: CASSLQPGTDNEQFF. The CDR3 DNA reads as TGTGCCAGCTCCCTCCAGCCCGGGACAGACAATGAGCAGTTCTTC.

The chain employs TRBV19 and TRBJ1-5, with 7 positions matching TRBD1. The CDR3 is made up of 21 amino acids. Per germline, CDR1 LNHDA and CDR2 SQIVND (reference sequence). V lost 7 bases to trimming and J lost 0 bases; unmatched junction nucleotides: 24. The CDR3 reads CASKNVPFPGTESYSNQPQHF. CDR3 DNA: TGTGCCAGTAAGAACGTCCCGTTCCCCGGGACAGAGTCATATAGCAATCAGCCCCAGCATTTT.

The V call is TRBV27, the J call TRBJ2-3, with D tentatively TRBD2 (6 bases). The germline V gene has CDR1 MNHEY and CDR2 SMNVEV (reference sequence). The CDR3 has 15 residues. V lost 7 bases and J 2 bases, leaving 16 bases between the germline ends. This CDR3 reads CASTLGGWSTDTQYF. CDR3 nucleotide sequence: TGTGCCAGCACCCTGGGAGGTTGGTCCACAGATACGCAGTATTTT.

V gene TRBV5-5 combines with J gene TRBJ2-4; no clear D. Germline V gene lookup returns CDR1 SGHKS and CDR2 YYEKEE (reference sequence). Deletions cut 0 bases from V and 1 base from J, with 11 bases between. The CDR3 length is 16 residues. The CDR3 region is CASSLVMGPAKNIQYF. CDR3 nucleotide sequence: TGTGCCAGCAGCTTGGTTATGGGTCCCGCCAAAAACATTCAGTACTTC.

The CDR3 sequence: CATRREDSPYNEQFF. In nucleotides, the CDR3 is TGTGCCACACGGAGAGAAGACAGCCCGTACAATGAGCAGTTCTTC. The chain couples TRBV6-1 to TRBJ2-1; TRBD1 is a possible D gene (5 bases). This CDR3 spans 15 amino acids. Per the germline V gene, CDR1 is MNHNS and CDR2 is SASEGT. V lost 10 bases and J 4 bases, leaving 20 bases between the germline ends.

The V and J genes are TRBV6-5 and TRBJ2-6; no definite D call. CDR3 size: 15 residues. V dropped 2 bases and J dropped 4 bases, with 9 bases sitting between them. CDR1 and CDR2 from the germline V gene are MNHEY and SVGAGI. The DNA for the CDR3 is TGTGCCAGCAGTTACAAAACATCCGGGGCCAACGTCCTGACTTTC. Its translation is CASSYKTSGANVLTF.

The rearrangement uses TRBV5-1 and TRBJ2-3; D unresolved. The CDR3 covers 24 residues. V lost 1 base to trimming and J lost 5 bases, with 41 bases between them. Germline V gene lookup returns CDR1 SGHRS and CDR2 YFSETQ. CDR3 residues: CASSLRVQRSYALLVRLGLDTQYF. As DNA, the CDR3 is TGCGCCAGCAGCTTGAGGGTCCAGAGGAGTTACGCCCTTTTAGTTAGATTAGGATTAGATACGCAGTATTTT.

V and J are TRBV6-1 and TRBJ2-7; 10 bases are shared with TRBD2. The CDR3 has 15 residues. The V gene's germline CDR1 is MNHNS and CDR2 SASEGT. The ends lost 3 bases at V and 2 bases at J; junction bases unmatched: 4. This CDR3 is CASSESGRGTYEQYF. The CDR3 region has the DNA TGTGCCAGCAGTGAGAGCGGGAGGGGAACCTACGAGCAGTACTTC.

The J gene is TRBJ2-2, the V gene TRBV6-5; perhaps TRBD1 as D (6 bases). Germline V CDR1 and CDR2: MNHEY, SVGAGI. Trimming shortened V by 5 bases and J by 2 bases, and 9 bases separated the two germline ends. This CDR3 is built from 14 residues. Here the CDR3 reads CASSSRGNTGELFF. CDR3 nucleotide sequence: TGTGCCAGCAGTAGCAGGGGCAACACCGGGGAGCTGTTTTTT.

The chain links TRBV5-1 to TRBJ1-3; D uncertain. The germline CDR1 and CDR2 sequences are SGHRS and YFSETQ. Trimming left V 3 bases short and J 3 bases short, with 7 bases between. This CDR3 has 13 residues. DNA of the CDR3: TGCGCCAGCAGCTCCGGCGGTGGAAACACCATATATTTT. Its protein product is CASSSGGGNTIYF.

V is TRBV27 and J is TRBJ2-1; 8 positions match TRBD2. Germline V CDR1 and CDR2: MNHEY, SMNVEV (reference sequence). The CDR3 spans 17 residues. V dropped 2 bases and J dropped 3; count of bases not matched to a gene: 9. CDR3 sequence (DNA): TGTGCCAGCAGTTTAGCGGGAGGAATAAATGTCTACAATGAGCAGTTCTTC. Translated: CASSLAGGINVYNEQFF.

V is TRBV2 and J is TRBJ2-2; tentatively, D is TRBD2 (5 bases). Germline V gene lookup returns CDR1 SNHLY and CDR2 FYNNEI. The germline V and J ends were trimmed by 7 bases and 5 bases, with 11 bases remaining between them. The CDR3 consists of 13 residues. Here the CDR3 reads CASNDRGTGELFF. The CDR3 nucleotides read TGTGCCAGCAACGACCGGGGAACCGGGGAGCTGTTTTTT.

This clone was counted once. The chain combines TRBV29-1 with TRBJ2-5; 7 bases line up with TRBD2. The CDR3 contains 12 residues. The J segment lost 5 bases and the V segment lost 4 bases, leaving 4 bases of the junction unmatched. Germline loops: CDR1 SQVTM, CDR2 ANQGSEA. This chain's CDR3 is CSVAWRGETQYF. The CDR3 region has the DNA TGCAGCGTTGCTTGGCGGGGGGAGACCCAGTACTTC.

The chain employs TRBV28 and TRBJ1-2; D gene unclear. The CDR3 covers 15 residues. V shed 8 bases and J shed 4 bases, with 20 bases lying between them. CDR1 and CDR2 from the germline V gene are MDHEN and SYDVKM. CDR3 loop: CASSPNNIFPYGYTF. CDR3 DNA sequence: TGTGCCAGCTCCCCTAACAACATTTTCCCCTATGGCTACACCTTC.

The chain has TRBV7-9 and TRBJ2-7; 10 positions agree with TRBD2. J lost 3 bases, V lost 1 base, and 15 bases had no gene match. Germline CDR1 reads SEHNR; CDR2 reads FQNEAQ (reference sequence). This CDR3 is 19 amino acids long. This CDR3 reads CASSLGSLRRLAGNYEQYF. The CDR3 DNA reads as TGTGCCAGCAGCTTAGGCTCTCTTCGTCGACTAGCGGGTAACTACGAGCAGTACTTC.

The chain combines TRBV5-4 with TRBJ2-7; 9 bases fit TRBD2. This CDR3 comprises 17 residues. The V and J ends lost 4 bases and 4 bases, in that order; junction bases with no gene match: 15. Per the germline V gene, CDR1 is SGHNT and CDR2 is YYREEE (reference sequence). The CDR3 reads CASSPGGSGSTSYEQYF. CDR3 nucleotides: TGTGCCAGCAGCCCGGGAGGTAGCGGGAGTACGTCGTACGAGCAGTACTTC.

With regard to this clone: This sample also contains other DNA sequences that code for the same CDR3. The CDR3 protein is CASSLSGGTDTQYF. As DNA, the CDR3 is TGTGCCAGCAGCTTAAGTGGGGGCACAGATACGCAGTATTTT. V is TRBV7-2 and J is TRBJ2-3; D not certain. V lost 2 bases to trimming and J lost 1 base, with 7 bases between them. The germline V gene has CDR1 SGHTA and CDR2 FQGNSA. The CDR3 extends over 14 amino acids. Full variable domain (remainder filled in from reference TRBV7-2 and TRBJ2-3): GAGVSQSPSNKVTEKGKDVELRCDPISGHTALYWYRQSLGQGLEFLIYFQGNSAPDKSGLPSDRFSAERTGGSVSTLTIQRTQQEDSAVYLCASSLSGGTDTQYFGPGTRLTVL.

The V call is TRBV2, the J call TRBJ1-5, with 7 bases lining up with TRBD1. Germline CDR1 and CDR2: SNHLY and FYNNEI. With V trimmed by 4 bases and J by 4 bases, 7 bases remained unmatched. The CDR3 length is 15 residues. The CDR3: CASSGGTAPNQPQHF. The DNA of the CDR3 is TGTGCCAGCAGTGGCGGGACAGCTCCAAATCAGCCCCAGCATTTT.